Listed below are T cell receptor beta chains from one sample, sequenced in a study of cytomegalovirus exposure and HLA in healthy donors. Profiling relied on immunoSEQ multiplex PCR, and the TCRdb table lists in-frame clones only, not all of them. This sample yields over 150,000 clones, of which about 69% are seen a single time; 2.9% belongs to the top ten. The sample comprised PBMCs. The origin of the receptors is a male donor in good health and CMV-seronegative. CDR3s include the opening cysteine and the closing phenylalanine or tryptophan. A D gene is named only where the DNA matches it firmly. The size of a clone is reported for some rows only, either as once, few or many, or as a class for expanded clones.

>-|TRBJ1-1|TRBV9|TRBD1
TGTGCCAGCAGCGCCCCGGACAGGTTCAAGGACCTGAACACTGAAGCTTTCTTT
CASSAPDRFKDLNTEAFF
>-|TRBJ2-7|TRBV4-3|TRBD2
TGCGCCAGCAGCCAAGATCCTAGCGGGACTACCTACGAGCAGTACTTC
CASSQDPSGTTYEQYF
>-|TRBJ2-1|TRBV10-2|-
TGCGCCAGCACGGGAGACCTCTACAATGAGCAGTTCTTC
CASTGDLYNEQFF
>-|TRBJ2-7|TRBV7-8|TRBD2
TGTGCCAGCAGCCCTTGGACTAGAGTCTACGAGCAGTACTTC
CASSPWTRVYEQYF
>few|TRBJ1-2|TRBV6-6|-
TGTGCCAGCAGTTACTCACCTGGACACCACGGCTACACCTTC
CASSYSPGHHGYTF
>-|TRBJ2-7|TRBV7-3|-
TGTGCCAGCAGCGAGGACACCTCCTACGAGCAGTACTTC
CASSEDTSYEQYF
>-|TRBJ2-1|TRBV9|TRBD2
TGTGCCAGCAGCACCCCTAGCGGGAGGCCGCTAAGCTCCTACAATGAGCAGTTCTTC
CASSTPSGRPLSSYNEQFF
>once|TRBJ2-7|TRBV3-2|-
TGTGCCAGTCCATACGAGCAGTACTTC
CASPYEQYF
>few|TRBJ2-2|TRBV11-2|TRBD2
TGTGCCAGCAGCCCCCCTCTAGGACTAGTGAGCGGGGAGCTGTTTTTT
CASSPPLGLVSGELFF
>-|TRBJ1-3|TRBV6-5|TRBD1
TGTGCCAGCAGTCGACAGGGCAGCTCTGGAAACACCATATATTTT
CASSRQGSSGNTIYF
>-|TRBJ1-5|TRBV19|-
TGTGCCAGTATCTCCAGGGGAATCGACCAGCCCCAGCATTTT
CASISRGIDQPQHF
>-|TRBJ2-1|TRBV5-1|-
TGCGCCAGCAGCTCGGGGGACGGCTCCTACAATGAGCAGTTCTTC
CASSSGDGSYNEQFF
>-|TRBJ2-6|TRBV29-1|-
TGCAGCGTCCGAGGGGGCTCTGGGGCCAACGTCCTGACTTTC
CSVRGGSGANVLTF
>-|TRBJ2-2|TRBV6-1|TRBD2
TGTGCCAGCAGTGACCTTCTAGCGGGGGGCTCGAACACCGGGGAGCTGTTTTTT
CASSDLLAGGSNTGELFF
>once|TRBJ1-2|TRBV28|-
TGTGCCAGCAGTTTAGCGGCGGAGGGCTACACCTTC
CASSLAAEGYTF
>-|TRBJ1-1|TRBV19|TRBD1
TGTGCCAGTAGTGTTAGTCGGGACAGAGACACTGAAGCTTTCTTT
CASSVSRDRDTEAFF
>-|TRBJ1-2|TRBV6-5|-
TGTGCCAGCAGTTACGGGGAATCTTCAGGGGGCTACACCTTC
CASSYGESSGGYTF
>once|TRBJ1-2|TRBV9|-
TGTGCCAGCAGCGAAGAATCAGAAGCTAACTATGGCTACACCTTC
CASSEESEANYGYTF
>-|TRBJ1-2|TRBV19|-
TGTGCCAGTAGTGTCGACACCTACTATGGCTACACCTTC
CASSVDTYYGYTF
>-|TRBJ2-3|TRBV11-2|TRBD2
TGTGCCAGCAGCTCCCTCGCGGGGGGGGCAGATACGCAGTATTTT
CASSSLAGGADTQYF
>-|TRBJ1-1|TRBV5-4|TRBD1
TGTGCCAGCAGCTACCCGGGACAGGGGACTGAAGCTTTCTTT
CASSYPGQGTEAFF
>-|TRBJ2-6|TRBV2|-
TGTGCCAGCAGTGAAGCATACGGGGTCGGGGCCAACGTCCTGACTTTC
CASSEAYGVGANVLTF
>-|TRBJ1-1|TRBV29-1|-
TGCAGCGTTGACGGGGGTAGGGGCACTGAAGCTTTCTTT
CSVDGGRGTEAFF
>once|TRBJ1-2|TRBV19|TRBD1
TGTGCCAGTAGTCCCACAGGGGGCGCGAACTATGGCTACACCTTC
CASSPTGGANYGYTF
>-|TRBJ1-2|TRBV4-3|-
TGCGCCAGCAGCGCCATTTCTCCCGACAGAGGCTATGGCTACACCTTC
CASSAISPDRGYGYTF
>-|TRBJ2-7|TRBV27|TRBD1
TGTGCCAGCAGTTTAAGGACAGGTCGAGGTAACTACGAGCAGTACTTC
CASSLRTGRGNYEQYF
>-|TRBJ1-2|TRBV12-5|TRBD1
TGTGCTAGTGGTTTGGAGACAGGGCGCTACTATGGCTACACCTTC
CASGLETGRYYGYTF
>-|TRBJ1-5|TRBV5-1|-
TGCGCCAGCAGCCCGAACCAGGGGTTAGAGCCCCAGCATTTT
CASSPNQGLEPQHF
>few|TRBJ2-5|TRBV6-1|TRBD1
TGTGCCAGCAGGACAGGGGACGCCAGGGAGACCCAGTACTTC
CASRTGDARETQYF
>-|TRBJ1-6|TRBV19|TRBD1
TGTGCCAGTAGTATAGAGGGACAGGGTCCCTCACCCCTCCACTTT
CASSIEGQGPSPLHF
>-|TRBJ2-7|TRBV10-2|-
TGCGCCAGCAGTGAGTTAGTCAGGCCCTACGAGCAGTACTTC
CASSELVRPYEQYF
>-|TRBJ2-3|TRBV7-9|-
TGTGCCAGCAGCTTGACAGAGACCTACCCCCCAGATACGCAGTATTTT
CASSLTETYPPDTQYF
>few|TRBJ1-5|TRBV19|TRBD1
TGTGCCAGTAGTATAGGAGGCTTACAGGGGAATCAGCCCCAGCATTTT
CASSIGGLQGNQPQHF
>-|TRBJ2-5|TRBV9|TRBD1
TGTGCCAGCAGCGTCGGGGACAGGGCAGAGACCCAGTACTTC
CASSVGDRAETQYF
>-|TRBJ2-7|TRBV6-1|-
TGTGCCAGCAGTGTAGGCAGGGGTTGGACCTACGAGCAGTACTTC
CASSVGRGWTYEQYF